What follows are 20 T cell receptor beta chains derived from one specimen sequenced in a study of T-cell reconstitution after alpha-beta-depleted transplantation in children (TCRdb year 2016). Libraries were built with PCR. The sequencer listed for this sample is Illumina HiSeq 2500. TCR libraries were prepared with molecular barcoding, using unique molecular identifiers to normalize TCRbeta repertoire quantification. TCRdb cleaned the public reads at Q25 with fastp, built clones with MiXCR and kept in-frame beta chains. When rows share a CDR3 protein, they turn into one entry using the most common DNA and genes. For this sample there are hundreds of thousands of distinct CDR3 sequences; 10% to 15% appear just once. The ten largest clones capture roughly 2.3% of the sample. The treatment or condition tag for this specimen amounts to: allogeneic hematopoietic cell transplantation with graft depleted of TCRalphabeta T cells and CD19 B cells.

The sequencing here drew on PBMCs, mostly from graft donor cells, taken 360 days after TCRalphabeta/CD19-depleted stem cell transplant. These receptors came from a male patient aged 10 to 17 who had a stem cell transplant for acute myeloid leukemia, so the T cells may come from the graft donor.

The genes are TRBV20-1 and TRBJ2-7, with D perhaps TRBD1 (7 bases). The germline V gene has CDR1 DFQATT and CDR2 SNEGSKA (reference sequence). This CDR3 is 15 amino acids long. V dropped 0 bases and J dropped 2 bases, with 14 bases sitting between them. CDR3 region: CSARDAGGSPYEQYF. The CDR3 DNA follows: TGCAGTGCTAGAGATGCAGGGGGGTCCCCCTACGAGCAGTACTTC.

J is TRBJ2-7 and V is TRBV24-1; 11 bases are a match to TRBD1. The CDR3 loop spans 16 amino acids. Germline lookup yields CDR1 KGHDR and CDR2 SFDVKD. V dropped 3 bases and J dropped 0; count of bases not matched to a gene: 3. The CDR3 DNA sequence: TGTGCCACCAGTGATCGCGGGACAGGGGGCTCCTACGAGCAGTACTTC. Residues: CATSDRGTGGSYEQYF.

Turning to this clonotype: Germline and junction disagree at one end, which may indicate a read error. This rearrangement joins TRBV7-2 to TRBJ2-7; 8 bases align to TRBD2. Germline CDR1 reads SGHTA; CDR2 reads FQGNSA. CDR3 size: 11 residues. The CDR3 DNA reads TGTGCCAGCAGTCCCTTCGGGAGGGTTCACTTC. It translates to CASSPFGRVHF.

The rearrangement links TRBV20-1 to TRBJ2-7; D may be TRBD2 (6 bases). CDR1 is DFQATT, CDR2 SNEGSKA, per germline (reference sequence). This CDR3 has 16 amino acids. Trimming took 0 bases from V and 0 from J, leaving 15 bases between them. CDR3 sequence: CSARDGTSQFSYEQYF. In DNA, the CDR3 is TGCAGTGCTAGAGATGGTACTAGCCAATTCTCCTACGAGCAGTACTTC.

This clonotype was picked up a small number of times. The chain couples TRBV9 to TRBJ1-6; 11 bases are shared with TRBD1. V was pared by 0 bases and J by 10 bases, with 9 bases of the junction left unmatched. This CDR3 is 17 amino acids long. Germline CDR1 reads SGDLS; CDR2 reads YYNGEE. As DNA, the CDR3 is TGTGCCAGCAGCGTAGGAAAGTGGACAGGGGGCGAATCACCCCTCCACTTT. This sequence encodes CASSVGKWTGGESPLHF.

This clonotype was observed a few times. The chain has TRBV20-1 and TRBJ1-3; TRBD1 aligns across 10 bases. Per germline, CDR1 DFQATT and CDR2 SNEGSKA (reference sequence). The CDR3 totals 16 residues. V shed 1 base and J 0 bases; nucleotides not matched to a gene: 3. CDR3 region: CSARGDRGFSGNTIYF. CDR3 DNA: TGCAGTGCTAGAGGGGACAGGGGCTTCTCTGGAAACACCATATATTTT.

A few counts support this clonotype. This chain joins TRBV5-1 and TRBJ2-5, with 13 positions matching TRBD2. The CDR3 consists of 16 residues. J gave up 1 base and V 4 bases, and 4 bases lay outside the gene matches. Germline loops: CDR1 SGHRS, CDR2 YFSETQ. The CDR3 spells CASSRTSGGAQETQYF. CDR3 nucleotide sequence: TGCGCCAGCAGCCGGACTAGCGGGGGAGCCCAAGAGACCCAGTACTTC.

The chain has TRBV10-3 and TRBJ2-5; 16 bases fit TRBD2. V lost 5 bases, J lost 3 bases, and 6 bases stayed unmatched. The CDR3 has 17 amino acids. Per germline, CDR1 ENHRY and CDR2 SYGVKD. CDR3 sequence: CAISPGLAGGPKETQYF. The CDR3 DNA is TGTGCCATCAGTCCGGGACTAGCGGGAGGGCCGAAAGAGACCCAGTACTTC.

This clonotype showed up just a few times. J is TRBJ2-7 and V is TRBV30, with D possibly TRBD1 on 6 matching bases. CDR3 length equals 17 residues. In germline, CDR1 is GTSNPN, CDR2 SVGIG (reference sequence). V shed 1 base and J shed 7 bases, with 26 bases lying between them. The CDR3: CAWSGVASYRQAREQYF. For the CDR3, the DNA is TGTGCCTGGAGTGGGGTAGCTTCTTACCGACAGGCCAGGGAGCAGTACTTC. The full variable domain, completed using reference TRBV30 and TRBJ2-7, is SQTIHQWPATLVQPVGSPLSLECTVEGTSNPNLYWYRQAAGRGLQLLFYSVGIGQISSEVPQNLSASRPQDRQFILSSKKLLLSDSGFYLCAWSGVASYRQAREQYFGPGTRLTVT.

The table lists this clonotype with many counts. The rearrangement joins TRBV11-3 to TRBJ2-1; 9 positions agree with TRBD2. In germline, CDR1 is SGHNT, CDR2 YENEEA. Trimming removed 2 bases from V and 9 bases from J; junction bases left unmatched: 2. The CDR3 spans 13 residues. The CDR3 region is CASSLLRGGEQFF. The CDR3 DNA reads TGTGCCAGCAGCTTACTGCGGGGGGGTGAGCAGTTCTTC.

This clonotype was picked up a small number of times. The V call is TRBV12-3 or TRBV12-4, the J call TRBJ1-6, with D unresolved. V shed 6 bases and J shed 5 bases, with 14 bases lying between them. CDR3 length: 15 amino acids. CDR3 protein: CASSPGGGNNSPLHF. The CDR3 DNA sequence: TGTGCCAGCAGCCCCGGAGGAGGTAATAATTCACCCCTCCACTTT.

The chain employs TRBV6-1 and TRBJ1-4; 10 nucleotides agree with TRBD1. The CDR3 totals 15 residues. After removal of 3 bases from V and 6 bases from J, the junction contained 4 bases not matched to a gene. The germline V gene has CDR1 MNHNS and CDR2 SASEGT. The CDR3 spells CASSEPGQGYEKLFF. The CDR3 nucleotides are TGTGCCAGCAGTGAGCCGGGACAGGGGTATGAAAAACTGTTTTTT.

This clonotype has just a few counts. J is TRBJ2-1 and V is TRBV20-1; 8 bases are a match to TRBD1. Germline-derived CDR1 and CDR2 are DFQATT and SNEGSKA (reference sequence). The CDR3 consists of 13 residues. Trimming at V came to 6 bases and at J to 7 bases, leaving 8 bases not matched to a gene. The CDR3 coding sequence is TGCAGTGCCGACAGGGGATCTGGGAATGAGCAGTTCTTC. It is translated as CSADRGSGNEQFF.

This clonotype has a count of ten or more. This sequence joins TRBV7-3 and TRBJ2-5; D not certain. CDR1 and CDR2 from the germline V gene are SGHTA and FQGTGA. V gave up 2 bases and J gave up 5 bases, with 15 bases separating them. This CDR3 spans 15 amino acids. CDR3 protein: CASSLYGRVLETQYF. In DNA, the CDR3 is TGTGCCAGCAGCTTATATGGTAGGGTGTTGGAGACCCAGTACTTC.

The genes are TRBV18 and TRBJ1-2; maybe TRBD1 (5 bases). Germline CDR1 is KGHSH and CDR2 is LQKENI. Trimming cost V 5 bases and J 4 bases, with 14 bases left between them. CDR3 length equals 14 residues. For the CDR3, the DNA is TGTGCCAGCTCAGCGGACGGGGGACCCTATGGCTACACCTTC. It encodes CASSADGGPYGYTF.

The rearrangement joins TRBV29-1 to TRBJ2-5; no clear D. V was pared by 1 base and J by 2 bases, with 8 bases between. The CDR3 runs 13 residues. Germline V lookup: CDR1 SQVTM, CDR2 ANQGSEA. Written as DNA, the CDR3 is TGCAGCGTTGAAGGGTTAATTCAAGAGACCCAGTACTTC. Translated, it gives CSVEGLIQETQYF. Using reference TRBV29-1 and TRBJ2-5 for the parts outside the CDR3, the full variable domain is SAVISQKPSRDICQRGTSLTIQCQVDSQVTMMFWYRQQPGQSLTLIATANQGSEATYESGFVIDKFPISRPNLTFSTLTVSNMSPEDSSIYLCSVEGLIQETQYFGPGTRLLVL.

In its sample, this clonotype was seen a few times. The CDR3 sequence: CATSDIRTGHNEQFF. CDR3 DNA: TGTGCCACCAGTGATATCCGGACAGGGCACAATGAGCAGTTCTTC. The J gene is TRBJ2-1, the V gene TRBV24-1, with 8 positions matching TRBD1. The CDR3 has 15 residues. V shed 3 bases, J shed 5 bases, and the junction held 5 bases outside the gene matches. Germline V gives CDR1 KGHDR, CDR2 SFDVKD.

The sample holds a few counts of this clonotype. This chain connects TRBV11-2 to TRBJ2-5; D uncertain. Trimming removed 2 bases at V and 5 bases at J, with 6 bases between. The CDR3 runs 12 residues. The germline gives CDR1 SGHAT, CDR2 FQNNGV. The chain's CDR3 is CASSLRAETQYF. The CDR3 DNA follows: TGTGCCAGCAGCTTACGTGCGGAGACCCAGTACTTC.

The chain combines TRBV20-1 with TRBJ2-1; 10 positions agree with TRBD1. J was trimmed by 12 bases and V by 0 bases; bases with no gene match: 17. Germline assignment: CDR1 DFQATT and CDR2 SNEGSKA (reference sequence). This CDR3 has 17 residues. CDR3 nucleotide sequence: TGCAGTGCTAGAGAGCGACCCGGGACAGGGGCCTTTCCTGGGCAGTTCTTC. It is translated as CSARERPGTGAFPGQFF.

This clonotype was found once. Written as DNA, the CDR3 is TGTGCCAGCAGCCCCGCCCCCCGCTCCAATGAGCAGTTCTTC. This codes for CASSPAPRSNEQFF. The chain is built from TRBV12-3 or TRBV12-4 and TRBJ2-1; no definite D call. The CDR3 runs 14 residues. Trimming stripped 6 bases from V and 6 bases from J, with 15 bases between.